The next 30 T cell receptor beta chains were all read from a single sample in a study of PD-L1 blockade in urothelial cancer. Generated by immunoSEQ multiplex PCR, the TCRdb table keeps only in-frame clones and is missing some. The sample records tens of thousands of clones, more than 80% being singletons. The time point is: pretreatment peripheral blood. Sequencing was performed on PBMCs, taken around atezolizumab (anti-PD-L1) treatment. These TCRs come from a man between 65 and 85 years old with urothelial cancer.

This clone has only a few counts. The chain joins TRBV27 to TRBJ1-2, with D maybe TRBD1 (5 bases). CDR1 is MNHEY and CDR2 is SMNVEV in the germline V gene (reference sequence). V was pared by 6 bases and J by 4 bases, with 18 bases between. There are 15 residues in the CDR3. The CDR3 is CASSPSAGTFYGYTF. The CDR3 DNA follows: TGTGCCAGCAGCCCCTCGGCGGGGACTTTCTATGGCTACACCTTC.

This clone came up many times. CDR3 loop: CASSLYGGEETQYF. CDR3 nucleotides: TGCGCCAGCAGCTTATATGGCGGGGAAGAGACCCAGTACTTC. The chain couples TRBV5-1 to TRBJ2-5; tentative D call: TRBD2 (6 bases). The germline CDR1 and CDR2 sequences are SGHRS and YFSETQ. Trimming left V 2 bases short and J 3 bases short, with 11 bases between. The CDR3 totals 14 residues.

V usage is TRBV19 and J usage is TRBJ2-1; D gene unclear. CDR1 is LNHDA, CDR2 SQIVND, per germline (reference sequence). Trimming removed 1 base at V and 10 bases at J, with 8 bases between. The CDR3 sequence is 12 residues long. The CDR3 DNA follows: TGTGCCAGTAGTATAGGCTACAGCGAGCAGTTCTTC. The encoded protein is CASSIGYSEQFF.

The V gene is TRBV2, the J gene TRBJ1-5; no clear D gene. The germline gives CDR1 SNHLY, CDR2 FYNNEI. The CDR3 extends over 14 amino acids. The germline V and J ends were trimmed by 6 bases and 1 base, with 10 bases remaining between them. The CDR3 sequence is CASRVTESNQPQHF. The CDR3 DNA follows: TGTGCCAGCAGGGTAACAGAGAGCAATCAGCCCCAGCATTTT.

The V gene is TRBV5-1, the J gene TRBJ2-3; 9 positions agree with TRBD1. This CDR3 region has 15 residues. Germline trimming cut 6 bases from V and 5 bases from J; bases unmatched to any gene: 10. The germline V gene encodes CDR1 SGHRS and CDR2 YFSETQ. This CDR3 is CASNLRGQGRDTQYF. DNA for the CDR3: TGCGCCAGCAACCTTCGGGGACAGGGTCGAGATACGCAGTATTTT.

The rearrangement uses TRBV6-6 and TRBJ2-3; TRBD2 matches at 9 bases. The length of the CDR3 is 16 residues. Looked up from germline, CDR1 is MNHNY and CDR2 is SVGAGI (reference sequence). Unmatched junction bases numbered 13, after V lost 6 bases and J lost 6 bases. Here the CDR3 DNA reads TGTGCCAGCAGCCTCGGTGATAGCGGGAGCCGCGATACGCAGTATTTT. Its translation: CASSLGDSGSRDTQYF.

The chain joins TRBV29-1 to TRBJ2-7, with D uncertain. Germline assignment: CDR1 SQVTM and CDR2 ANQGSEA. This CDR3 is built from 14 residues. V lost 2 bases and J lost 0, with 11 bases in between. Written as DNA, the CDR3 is TGCAGCGTTGAAATAGGAGAGAGCTCCTACGAGCAGTACTTC. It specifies CSVEIGESSYEQYF.

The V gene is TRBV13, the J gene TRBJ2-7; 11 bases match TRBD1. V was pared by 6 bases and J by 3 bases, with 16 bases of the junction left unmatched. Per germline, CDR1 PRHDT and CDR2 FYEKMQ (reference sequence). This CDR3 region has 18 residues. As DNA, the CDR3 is TGTGCCAGCAGTCGTAGTACCCCCGGGACAGGGGGATTCTACGAGCAGTACTTC. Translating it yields CASSRSTPGTGGFYEQYF. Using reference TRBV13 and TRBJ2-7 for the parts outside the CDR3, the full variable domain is AAGVIQSPRHLIKEKRETATLKCYPIPRHDTVYWYQQGPGQDPQFLISFYEKMQSDKGSIPDRFSAQQFSDYHSELNMSSLELGDSALYFCASSRSTPGTGGFYEQYFGPGTRLTVT.

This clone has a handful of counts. In DNA form, the CDR3 reads TGTGCCAGTAGTAACCGGCCGGGACAGGGGGGAGGTAATCAGCCCCAGCATTTT. Residues: CASSNRPGQGGGNQPQHF. The chain links TRBV19 to TRBJ1-5; TRBD1 aligns across 11 bases. Germline V gives CDR1 LNHDA, CDR2 SQIVND (reference sequence). V gave up 4 bases and J gave up 4 bases; unmatched junction bases: 12. The CDR3 sequence is 18 residues long.

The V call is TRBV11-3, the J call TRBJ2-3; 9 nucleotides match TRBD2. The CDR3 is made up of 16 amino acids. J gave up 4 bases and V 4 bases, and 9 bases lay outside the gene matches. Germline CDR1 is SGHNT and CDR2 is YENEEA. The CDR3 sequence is CASSSIAGDGADTQYF. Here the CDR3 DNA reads TGTGCCAGCAGCTCAATAGCGGGAGACGGCGCAGATACGCAGTATTTT.

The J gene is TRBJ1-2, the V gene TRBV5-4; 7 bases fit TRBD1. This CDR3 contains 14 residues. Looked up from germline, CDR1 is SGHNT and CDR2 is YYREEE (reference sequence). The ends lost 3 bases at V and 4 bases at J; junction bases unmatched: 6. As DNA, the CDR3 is TGTGCCAGCAGCTCAGACAGGGAGAGCTATGGCTACACCTTC. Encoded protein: CASSSDRESYGYTF.

CDR3 bases: TGCGCCAGCAGCCTTGGGACTCTATCAGAAGAAAAACTGTTTTTT. The encoded protein is CASSLGTLSEEKLFF. The chain couples TRBV4-1 to TRBJ1-4; tentative D call: TRBD1 (5 bases). The germline gives CDR1 MGHRA, CDR2 YSYEKL. The V end lost 4 bases, the J end lost 8 bases, and 17 bases lay between the germline ends. The CDR3 contains 15 residues.

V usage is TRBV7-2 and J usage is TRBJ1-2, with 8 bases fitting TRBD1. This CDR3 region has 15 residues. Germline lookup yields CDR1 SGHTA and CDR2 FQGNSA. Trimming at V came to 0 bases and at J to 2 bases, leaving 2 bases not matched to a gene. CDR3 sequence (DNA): TGTGCCAGCAGCTTAGCTCAGGGGGCCAACTATGGCTACACCTTC. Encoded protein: CASSLAQGANYGYTF.

The CDR3 bases are TGTGCCAGCAGCCTCAGACAGGGATCCTACGAGCAGTACTTC. Its translation is CASSLRQGSYEQYF. The V call is TRBV5-6, the J call TRBJ2-7; 7 bases are a match to TRBD1. The CDR3 has 14 amino acids. Germline CDR1 and CDR2: SGHDT and YYEEEE. The ends lost 4 bases at V and 1 base at J; junction bases unmatched: 5.

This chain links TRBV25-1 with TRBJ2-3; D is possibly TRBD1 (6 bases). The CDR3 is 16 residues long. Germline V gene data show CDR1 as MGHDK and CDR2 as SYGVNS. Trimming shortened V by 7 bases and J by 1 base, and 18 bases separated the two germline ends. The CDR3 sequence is CASNPEAAGGTDTQYF. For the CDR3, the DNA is TGTGCCAGCAACCCCGAAGCAGCAGGGGGCACAGATACGCAGTATTTT.

CDR3 residues: CASSPLPGTSGSYEQYF. In DNA, the CDR3 is TGTGCCAGCAGCCCGTTGCCCGGGACTAGCGGGAGCTACGAGCAGTACTTC. The chain has TRBV7-9 and TRBJ2-7; TRBD2 matches at 14 bases. The germline V gene encodes CDR1 SEHNR and CDR2 FQNEAQ (reference sequence). Trimming took 5 bases from V and 3 from J; bases not matched to a gene: 9. The CDR3 is made up of 17 amino acids.

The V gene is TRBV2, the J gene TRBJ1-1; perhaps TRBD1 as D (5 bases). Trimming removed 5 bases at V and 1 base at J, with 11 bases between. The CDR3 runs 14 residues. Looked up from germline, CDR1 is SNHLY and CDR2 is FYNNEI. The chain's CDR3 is CASSFRARNTEAFF. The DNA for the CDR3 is TGTGCCAGCAGTTTCAGGGCAAGGAACACTGAAGCTTTCTTT.

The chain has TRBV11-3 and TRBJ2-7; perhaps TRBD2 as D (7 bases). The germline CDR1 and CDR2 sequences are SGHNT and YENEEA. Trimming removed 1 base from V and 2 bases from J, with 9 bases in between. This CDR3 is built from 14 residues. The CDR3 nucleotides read TGTGCCAGCAGCTTAGGGGGGGGGCCCTACGAGCAGTACTTC. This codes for CASSLGGGPYEQYF.

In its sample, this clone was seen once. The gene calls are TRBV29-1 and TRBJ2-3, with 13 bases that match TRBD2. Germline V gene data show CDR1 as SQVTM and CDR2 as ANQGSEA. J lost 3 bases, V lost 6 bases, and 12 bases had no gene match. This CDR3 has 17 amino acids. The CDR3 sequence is CSVAGLAGAPGTDTQYF. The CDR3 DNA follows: TGCAGCGTGGCCGGACTAGCGGGGGCCCCCGGGACAGATACGCAGTATTTT.

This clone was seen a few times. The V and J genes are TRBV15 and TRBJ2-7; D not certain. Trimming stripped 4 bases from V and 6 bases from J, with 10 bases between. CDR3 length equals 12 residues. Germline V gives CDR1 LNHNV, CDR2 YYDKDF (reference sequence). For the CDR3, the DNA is TGTGCCACCAGCACGGCCAGAGGCGAGCAGTACTTC. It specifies CATSTARGEQYF. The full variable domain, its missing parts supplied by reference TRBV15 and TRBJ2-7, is DAMVIQNPRYQVTQFGKPVTLSCSQTLNHNVMYWYQQKSSQAPKLLFHYYDKDFNNEADTPDNFQSRRPNTSFCFLDIRSPGLGDTAMYLCATSTARGEQYFGPGTRLTVT.

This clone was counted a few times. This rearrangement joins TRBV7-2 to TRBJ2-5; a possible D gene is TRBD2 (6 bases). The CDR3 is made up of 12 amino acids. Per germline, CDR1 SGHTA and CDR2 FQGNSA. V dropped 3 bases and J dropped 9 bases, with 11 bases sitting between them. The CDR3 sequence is CASSLGLTAQYF. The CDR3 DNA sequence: TGTGCCAGCAGCTTGGGACTGACGGCCCAGTACTTC.

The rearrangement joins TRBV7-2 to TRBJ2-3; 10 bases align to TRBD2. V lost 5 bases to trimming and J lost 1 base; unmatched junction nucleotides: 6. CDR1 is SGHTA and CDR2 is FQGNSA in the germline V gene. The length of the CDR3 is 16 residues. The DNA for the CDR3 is TGTGCCAGCAGCGAGACTAGCGGGTCTGGCACAGATACGCAGTATTTT. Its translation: CASSETSGSGTDTQYF. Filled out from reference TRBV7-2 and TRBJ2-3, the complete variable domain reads GAGVSQSPSNKVTEKGKDVELRCDPISGHTALYWYRQSLGQGLEFLIYFQGNSAPDKSGLPSDRFSAERTGGSVSTLTIQRTQQEDSAVYLCASSETSGSGTDTQYFGPGTRLTVL.

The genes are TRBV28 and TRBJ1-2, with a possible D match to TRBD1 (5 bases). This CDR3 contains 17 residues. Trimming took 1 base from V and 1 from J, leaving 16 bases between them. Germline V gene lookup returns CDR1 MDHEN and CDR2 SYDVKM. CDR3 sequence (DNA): TGTGCCAGCAGTTTATTTGGGGGGATCCACAGTAACTATGGCTACACCTTC. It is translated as CASSLFGGIHSNYGYTF.

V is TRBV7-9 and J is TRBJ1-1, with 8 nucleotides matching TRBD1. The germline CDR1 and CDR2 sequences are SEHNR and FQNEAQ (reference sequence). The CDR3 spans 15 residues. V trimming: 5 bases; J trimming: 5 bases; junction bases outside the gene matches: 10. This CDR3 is CASSREAGTGTEAFF. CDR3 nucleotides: TGTGCCAGCAGCCGCGAGGCAGGGACAGGAACTGAAGCTTTCTTT.

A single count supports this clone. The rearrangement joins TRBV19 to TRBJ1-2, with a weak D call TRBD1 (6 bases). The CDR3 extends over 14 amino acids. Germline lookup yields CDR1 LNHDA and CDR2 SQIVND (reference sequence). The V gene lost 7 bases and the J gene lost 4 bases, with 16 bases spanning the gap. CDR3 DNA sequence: TGTGCCAGTACCCGGAACAGGGCCCCCTATGGCTACACCTTC. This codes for CASTRNRAPYGYTF.

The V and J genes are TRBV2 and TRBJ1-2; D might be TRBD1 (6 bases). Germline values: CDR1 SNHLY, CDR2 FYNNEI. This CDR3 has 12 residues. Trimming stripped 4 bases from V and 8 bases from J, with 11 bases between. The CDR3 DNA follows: TGTGCCAGCAGTGTCAACAGGGACGGCTACACCTTC. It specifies CASSVNRDGYTF.

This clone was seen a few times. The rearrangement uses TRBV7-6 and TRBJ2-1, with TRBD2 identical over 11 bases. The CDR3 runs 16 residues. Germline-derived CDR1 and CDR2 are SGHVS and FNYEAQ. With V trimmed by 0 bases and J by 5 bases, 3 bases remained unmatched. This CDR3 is CASSLAGTSGNNEQFF. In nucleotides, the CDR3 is TGTGCCAGCAGCTTAGCGGGGACTAGCGGTAACAATGAGCAGTTCTTC.

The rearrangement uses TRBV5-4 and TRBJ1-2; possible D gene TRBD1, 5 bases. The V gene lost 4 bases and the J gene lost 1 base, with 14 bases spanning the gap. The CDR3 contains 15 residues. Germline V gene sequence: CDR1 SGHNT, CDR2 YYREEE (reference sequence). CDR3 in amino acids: CASSHGQGYNYGYTF. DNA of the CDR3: TGTGCCAGCAGCCACGGACAAGGCTATAACTATGGCTACACCTTC.

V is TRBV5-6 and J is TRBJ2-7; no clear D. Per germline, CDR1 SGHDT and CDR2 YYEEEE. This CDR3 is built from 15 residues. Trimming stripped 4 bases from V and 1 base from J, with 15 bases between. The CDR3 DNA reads TGTGCCAGCAGCGCTGGAGTTGACCTTTCCTACGAGCAGTACTTC. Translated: CASSAGVDLSYEQYF.

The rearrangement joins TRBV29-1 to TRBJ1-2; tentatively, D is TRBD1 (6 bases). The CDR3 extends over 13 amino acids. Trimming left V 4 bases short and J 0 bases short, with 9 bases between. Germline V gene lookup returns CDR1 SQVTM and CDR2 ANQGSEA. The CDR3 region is CSVGTGPNYGYTF. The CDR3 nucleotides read TGCAGCGTTGGCACAGGGCCTAACTATGGCTACACCTTC.